These T cell receptor beta chains were read from a single sample in a study of PD-1 blockade in classical Hodgkin lymphoma. Produced via immunoSEQ multiplex PCR; TCRdb's table is partial and in-frame only. In the table there are 90,000 to 100,000 clones, roughly 76% of which are singletons. Sequences were derived from peripheral blood mononuclear cells (PBMCs), sampled before the second cycle of nivolumab. These receptors were obtained from a human donor with classical Hodgkin lymphoma. The CDR3 runs from the conserved cysteine through the conserved F or W. D genes are given only for firm matches. Clone size is stated in some rows and not others, as once, few, many or a class when expanded.

V	D	size	J	DNA	CDR3
TRBV9	TRBD2	-	TRBJ2-1	TGTGCCAGCAGCGCAGGGAGGGCCGGTCTTGCTGAGCAGTTCTTC	CASSAGRAGLAEQFF
TRBV10-3	-	-	TRBJ1-1	TGTGCCATCAGTGAAGGGTCTAACACTGAAGCTTTCTTT	CAISEGSNTEAFF
TRBV28	-	-	TRBJ2-1	TGTGCCAGCAGCCTCAGCGCCCTGGCCCTCCCGGCGTTCTTC	CASSLSALALPAFF
TRBV13	TRBD2	-	TRBJ2-5	TGTGCCAGCAGCCCGACCCGCGGGAGGGCCGCTAAGACCCAGTACTTC	CASSPTRGRAAKTQYF
TRBV2	TRBD1	-	TRBJ2-7	TGTGCCAGCAGTGAGGGCAGGGGGCGTTACGAGCAGTACTTC	CASSEGRGRYEQYF
TRBV19	-	-	TRBJ2-2	TGTGCCAGTGGAGTCCAGGTCCCCACCGGGGAGCTGTTTTTT	CASGVQVPTGELFF
TRBV6-5	TRBD1	-	TRBJ1-2	TGTGCCAGCAGAGCCCGGGACAGGGAAGGAGGCTACACCTTC	CASRARDREGGYTF
TRBV28	-	once	TRBJ1-5	TGTGCCAGCAGTCCGCAGGGACGGCCCCAGCATTTT	CASSPQGRPQHF
TRBV9	-	-	TRBJ1-3	TGTGCCAGCAGCGTAGTGCAGGGCCTAACTGGAAACACCATATATTTT	CASSVVQGLTGNTIYF
TRBV5-1	TRBD1	-	TRBJ2-3	TGCGCCAGCAGCAATGACAGGGTCGGGACAGATACGCAGTATTTT	CASSNDRVGTDTQYF
TRBV10-3	TRBD1	-	TRBJ2-5	TGTGCCATGTCGGGACAGCCTGGGGAGACCCAGTACTTC	CAMSGQPGETQYF
TRBV7-8	-	-	TRBJ1-2	TGTGCCAGCAGCTTCGAGGTTGCCTATGGCTACACCTTC	CASSFEVAYGYTF
TRBV6-1	TRBD1	-	TRBJ1-2	TGTGCCAGCAGTGGGAAGGGACAGGGGATGGGTGGCTACACCTTC	CASSGKGQGMGGYTF
TRBV29-1	-	-	TRBJ2-2	TGCAGCGTTTTACTTCCGGGACGACCGAACACCGGGGAGCTGTTTTTT	CSVLLPGRPNTGELFF
TRBV7-3	-	-	TRBJ2-1	TGTGCCAGCAGCTTATTCGCTCCAGGGAATAACAATGAGCAGTTCTTC	CASSLFAPGNNNEQFF
TRBV18	TRBD1	-	TRBJ2-7	TGTGCCAGCTCACCAGGCCCGGGACAGGGTCGTCACGAGCAGTACTTC	CASSPGPGQGRHEQYF
TRBV2	-	-	TRBJ1-1	TGTGCCAGCACCCTGGCGGGGGGAGGGACTGAAGCTTTCTTT	CASTLAGGGTEAFF
TRBV7-3	-	-	TRBJ2-1	TGTGCCAGCAGCTCTAGGGATACGTACAATGAGCAGTTCTTC	CASSSRDTYNEQFF
TRBV21-1	-	-	TRBJ2-1	TGTGCCCGAGTCCGGGCGGATCCGTCGCCGTTCTTC	CARVRADPSPFF
TRBV5-6	-	few	TRBJ1-2	TGTGCCAGCAGCGAAAGCTTAGGCAGGGGTAGAGGTGGCTACACCTTC	CASSESLGRGRGGYTF
TRBV18	TRBD2	-	TRBJ2-3	TGTGCCAGCTCTCCAAACCCTTCTAGCGGGTTTAGCACAGATACGCAGTATTTT	CASSPNPSSGFSTDTQYF
TRBV7-3	-	-	TRBJ2-6	TGTGCCAGCAGCCTAATTGGGTCTGGGGCCAACGTCCTGACTTTC	CASSLIGSGANVLTF
TRBV5-1	TRBD2	-	TRBJ2-3	TGCGCCAGTAGCATAGCGGGAGGGGGCACAGATACGCAGTATTTT	CASSIAGGGTDTQYF
TRBV10-3	TRBD2	once	TRBJ2-1	TGTGCCATCAAAACGACTAGCGGATTCGACAATGAGCAGTTCTTC	CAIKTTSGFDNEQFF
TRBV11-3	TRBD1	once	TRBJ2-7	TGTGCCAGCAGCTTAGCGGGACAGTCTCGGCAGTACTTC	CASSLAGQSRQYF
TRBV28	-	-	TRBJ2-3	TGTGCCAGCGTGGGGTTGGGGAGCACAGATACGCAGTATTTT	CASVGLGSTDTQYF
TRBV11-2	TRBD1	many	TRBJ2-3	TGTGCCAGCAGGCTCAGAGGGGGCGCCGTCACAGATACGCAGTATTTT	CASRLRGGAVTDTQYF
TRBV10-3	-	-	TRBJ2-1	TGTGCCCACTCCGGGCCTGGCAATGAGCAGTTCTTC	CAHSGPGNEQFF
TRBV15	-	-	TRBJ2-2	TGTGCCACCAGGTGGGCTGCAGTGACCGGGGAGCTGTTTTTT	CATRWAAVTGELFF
TRBV15	-	-	TRBJ2-5	TGTGCCACCAGCAGACAGCCCCAAGAGACCCAGTACTTC	CATSRQPQETQYF